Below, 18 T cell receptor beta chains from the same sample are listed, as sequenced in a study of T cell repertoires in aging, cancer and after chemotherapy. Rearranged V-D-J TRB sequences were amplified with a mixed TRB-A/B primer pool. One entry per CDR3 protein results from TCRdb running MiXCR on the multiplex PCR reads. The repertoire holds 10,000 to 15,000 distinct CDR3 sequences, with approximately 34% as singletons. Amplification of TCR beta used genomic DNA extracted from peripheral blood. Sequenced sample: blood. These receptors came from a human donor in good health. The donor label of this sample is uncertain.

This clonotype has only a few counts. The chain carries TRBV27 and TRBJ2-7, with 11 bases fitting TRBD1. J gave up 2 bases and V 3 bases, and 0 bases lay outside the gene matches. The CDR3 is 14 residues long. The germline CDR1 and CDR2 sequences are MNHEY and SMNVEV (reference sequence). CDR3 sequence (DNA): TGTGCCAGCAGTTTGGGACAGGGGGCCTACGAGCAGTACTTC. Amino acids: CASSLGQGAYEQYF.

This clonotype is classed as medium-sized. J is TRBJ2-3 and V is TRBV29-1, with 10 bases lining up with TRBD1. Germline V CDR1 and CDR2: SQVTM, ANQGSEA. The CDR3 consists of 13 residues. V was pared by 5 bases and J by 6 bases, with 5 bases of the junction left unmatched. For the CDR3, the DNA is TGCAGCGTTCCCGGACAGGGGGGGGATACGCAGTATTTT. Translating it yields CSVPGQGGDTQYF.

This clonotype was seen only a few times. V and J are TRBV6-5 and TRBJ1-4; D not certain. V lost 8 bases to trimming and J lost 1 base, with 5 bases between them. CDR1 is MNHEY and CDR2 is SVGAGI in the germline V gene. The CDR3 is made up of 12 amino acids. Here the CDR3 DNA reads TGTGCCAGCGGGATAACTAATGAAAAACTGTTTTTT. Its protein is CASGITNEKLFF.

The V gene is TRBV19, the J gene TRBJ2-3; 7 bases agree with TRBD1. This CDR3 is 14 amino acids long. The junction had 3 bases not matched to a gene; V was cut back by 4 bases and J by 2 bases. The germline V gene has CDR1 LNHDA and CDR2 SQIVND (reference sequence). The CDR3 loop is CASSRGQFTDTQYF. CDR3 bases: TGTGCCAGTAGTAGGGGACAGTTCACAGATACGCAGTATTTT.

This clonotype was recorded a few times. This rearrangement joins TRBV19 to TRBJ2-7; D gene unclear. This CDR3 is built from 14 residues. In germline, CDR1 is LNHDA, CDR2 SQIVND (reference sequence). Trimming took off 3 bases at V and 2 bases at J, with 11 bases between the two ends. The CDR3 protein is CASSITNSAYEQYF. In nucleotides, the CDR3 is TGTGCCAGTAGTATTACAAACAGTGCCTACGAGCAGTACTTC.

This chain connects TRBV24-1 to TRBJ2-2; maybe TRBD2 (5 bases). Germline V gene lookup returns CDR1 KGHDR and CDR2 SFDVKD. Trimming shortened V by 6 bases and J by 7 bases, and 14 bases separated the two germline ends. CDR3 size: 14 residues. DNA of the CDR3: TGTGCCACCAGTTTGGGAGTTTTAGGCGGGGAGCTGTTTTTT. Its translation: CATSLGVLGGELFF.

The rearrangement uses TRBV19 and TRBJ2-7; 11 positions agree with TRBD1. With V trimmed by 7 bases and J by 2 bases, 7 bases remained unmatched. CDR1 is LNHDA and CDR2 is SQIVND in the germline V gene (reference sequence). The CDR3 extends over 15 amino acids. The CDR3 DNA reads TGTGCCAGTAAGGGTCAGGGACAGGGGGCCTACGAGCAGTACTTC. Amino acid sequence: CASKGQGQGAYEQYF.

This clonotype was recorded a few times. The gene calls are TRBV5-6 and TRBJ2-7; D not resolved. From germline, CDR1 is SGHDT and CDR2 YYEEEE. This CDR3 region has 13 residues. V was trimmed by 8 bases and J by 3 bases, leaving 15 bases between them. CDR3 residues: CASSGSILYEQYF. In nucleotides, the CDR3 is TGTGCCAGTTCCGGGTCTATACTCTACGAGCAGTACTTC.

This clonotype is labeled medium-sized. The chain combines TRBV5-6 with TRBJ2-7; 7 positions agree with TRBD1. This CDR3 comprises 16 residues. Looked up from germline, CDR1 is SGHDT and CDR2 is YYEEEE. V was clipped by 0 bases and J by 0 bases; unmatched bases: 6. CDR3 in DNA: TGTGCCAGCAGCTTGGGACAGGGTGCTTTCTCCTACGAGCAGTACTTC. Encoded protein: CASSLGQGAFSYEQYF.

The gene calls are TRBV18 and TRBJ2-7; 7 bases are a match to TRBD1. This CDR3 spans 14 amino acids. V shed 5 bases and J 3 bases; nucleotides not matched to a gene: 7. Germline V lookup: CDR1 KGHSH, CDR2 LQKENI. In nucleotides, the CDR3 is TGTGCCAGCTCAAGTGGGACAGCCAACTACGAGCAGTACTTC. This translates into CASSSGTANYEQYF.

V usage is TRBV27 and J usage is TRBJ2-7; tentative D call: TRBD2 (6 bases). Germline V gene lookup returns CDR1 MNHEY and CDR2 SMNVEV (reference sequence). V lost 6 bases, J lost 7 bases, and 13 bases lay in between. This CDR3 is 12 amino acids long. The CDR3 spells CASSPQGREQYF. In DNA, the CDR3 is TGTGCCAGCAGCCCCCAAGGGAGGGAGCAGTACTTC.

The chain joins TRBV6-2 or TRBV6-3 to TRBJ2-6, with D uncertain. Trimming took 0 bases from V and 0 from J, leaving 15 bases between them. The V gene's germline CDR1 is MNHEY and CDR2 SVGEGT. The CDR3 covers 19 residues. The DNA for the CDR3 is TGTGCCAGCAGTTACTCGAGTATTGTGCCCTACTCTGGGGCCAACGTCCTGACTTTC. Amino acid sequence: CASSYSSIVPYSGANVLTF.

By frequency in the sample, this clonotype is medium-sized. The CDR3 loop is CAGLSMQGGLEQYF. The CDR3 coding sequence is TGTGCCGGGCTATCCATGCAGGGAGGTTTGGAGCAGTACTTC. This chain joins TRBV19 and TRBJ2-7, with a tentative D call TRBD2 (6 bases). The germline V gene encodes CDR1 LNHDA and CDR2 SQIVND (reference sequence). The V end was cut by 11 bases, the J end by 7 bases, with 24 bases between. The CDR3 spans 14 residues.

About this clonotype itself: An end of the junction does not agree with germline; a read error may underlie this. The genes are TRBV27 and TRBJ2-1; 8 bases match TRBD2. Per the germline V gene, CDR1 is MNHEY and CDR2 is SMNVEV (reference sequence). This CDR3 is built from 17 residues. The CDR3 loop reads CASSLYVGLASNNEQFF. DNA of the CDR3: TGTGCCAGCAGTTTATATGTAGGACTAGCCTCCAACAATGAGCAGTTCTTC.

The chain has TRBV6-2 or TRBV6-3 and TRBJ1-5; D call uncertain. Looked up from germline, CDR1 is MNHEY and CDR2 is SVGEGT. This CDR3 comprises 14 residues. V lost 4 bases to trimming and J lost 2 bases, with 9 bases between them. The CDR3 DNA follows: TGTGCCAGCAGTTCGACGTATCGCAATCAGCCCCAGCATTTT. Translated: CASSSTYRNQPQHF.

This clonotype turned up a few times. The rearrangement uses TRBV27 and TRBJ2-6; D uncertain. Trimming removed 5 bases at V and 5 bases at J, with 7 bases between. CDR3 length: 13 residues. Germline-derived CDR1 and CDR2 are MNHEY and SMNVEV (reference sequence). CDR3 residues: CASSPGRANVLTF. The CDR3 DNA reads TGTGCCAGCAGTCCCGGCCGGGCCAACGTCCTGACTTTC.

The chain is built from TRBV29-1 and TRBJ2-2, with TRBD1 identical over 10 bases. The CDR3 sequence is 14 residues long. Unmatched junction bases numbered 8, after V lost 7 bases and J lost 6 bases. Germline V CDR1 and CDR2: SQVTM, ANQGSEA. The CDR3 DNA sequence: TGCAGCGGCCTCGGACAGGGGGAAGCCGGGGAGCTGTTTTTT. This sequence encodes CSGLGQGEAGELFF.

CDR3 coding DNA: TGTGCCTGGACTGTCCGGGGGGGTCAGCCCCAGCATTTT. Its translation: CAWTVRGGQPQHF. The rearrangement uses TRBV30 and TRBJ1-5; D possibly corresponds to TRBD1 (5 bases). The CDR3 is 13 residues long. Trimming took off 4 bases at V and 6 bases at J, with 13 bases between the two ends. CDR1 and CDR2 from the germline V gene are GTSNPN and SVGIG (reference sequence). The full variable domain, with the rest looked up from reference TRBV30 and TRBJ1-5, is SQTIHQWPATLVQPVGSPLSLECTVEGTSNPNLYWYRQAAGRGLQLLFYSVGIGQISSEVPQNLSASRPQDRQFILSSKKLLLSDSGFYLCAWTVRGGQPQHFGDGTRLSIL.